The sequence of this T cell receptor (beta chain) was determined in a study of radiotherapy plus CTLA-4 blockade in lung cancer. The table came from immunoSEQ multiplex PCR; TCRdb's copy has only in-frame clones and leaves some out. The sample shows 47,000 or so clones, roughly 84% of them seen only once. The CDR3 covers 14 residues. V was pared by 4 bases and J by 3 bases, with 12 bases between. From germline, CDR1 is SGHTA and CDR2 FQGNSA. The V gene is TRBV7-2, the J gene TRBJ1-2, with a weak D call TRBD1 (5 bases). The TCR originated in a human donor with non-small cell lung cancer whose response to radiotherapy plus ipilimumab could not be evaluated. The starting material was peripheral blood, obtained from a patient treated with radiotherapy plus ipilimumab. The CDR3 loop is CASSSRGGYYGYTF. CDR3 DNA: TGTGCCAGCAGCTCCCGGGGGGGGTACTATGGCTACACCTTC.